Sequencing of this TCR beta chain was carried out in a study of breast tumors, draining lymph nodes, adjacent tissues. Trimming pared 7 bases from V and 2 bases from J, leaving 4 bases between. The CDR3 sequence is 11 residues long. The V gene's germline CDR1 is SNHLY and CDR2 FYNNEI. This clonotype was seen ten or more times. Its antigen remains unidentified. Axillary draining lymph nodes of breast cancer patients supplied the node samples. The study's findings and limits: Luminal-like breast cancer showed significantly higher tumor–nontumor repertoire similarity than basal-like. Data only fit, rather than demonstrated, lymph node origin of most tumor T cells. Tumor repertoires ranked between lymph nodes and nontumor tissue in diversity, with V and J gene preferences.

TCRdb processed the multiplex PCR reads anew with MiXCR; each CDR3 protein has one entry. The table has more than 100,000 distinct CDR3 sequences, approximately 20% seen once; the top ten hold approximately 2.7%. J is TRBJ2-3 and V is TRBV2; D remains unclear. The sequence was collected from a female donor with breast cancer. Some clones in this sample may be carry-over from other donors' samples. What was sequenced was axillary lymph node tissue. The CDR3, as DNA: TGTGCCAGCACCAACACAGATACGCAGTATTTT. Its protein is CASTNTDTQYF.